The 32 T cell receptor beta chains reported below all come from one sample, sequenced in a study of CD8 T cells in ankylosing spondylitis (dated by TCRdb to about 2017). Receptor amplification or capture employed 5' RACE. TCRdb shows the sequencer as Illumina HiSeq 2500. The public reads were reanalyzed by TCRdb: fastp trimming at Q25, MiXCR alignment, in-frame beta chains only. Records with the same CDR3 protein are collapsed into one entry carrying the most frequent genes and DNA. The sample contains 200,000 to 300,000 distinct CDR3 sequences, roughly 8.6% of them found a single time. The ten largest clones take up 6.8% of the sample. Sequenced sample: blood, either unsorted or a sorted T cell fraction (not recorded which). All receptors come from a male donor with ankylosing spondylitis or in good health (not recorded which).

The CDR3 coding sequence is TGTGCCAGCAGCTCTACGCCTCGTGGCCAGGGGGGCCAGTACTTC. Residues: CASSSTPRGQGGQYF. The chain has TRBV7-6 and TRBJ2-5; tentatively, D is TRBD1 (7 bases). The V end was cut by 4 bases, the J end by 10 bases, with 22 bases between. The germline CDR1 and CDR2 sequences are SGHVS and FNYEAQ. CDR3 length: 15 residues.

Only a few counts were recorded for this clonotype. The rearrangement joins TRBV12-3 or TRBV12-4 to TRBJ2-7; 12 nucleotides align to TRBD2. V lost 3 bases, J lost 3 bases, and 21 bases stayed unmatched. The CDR3 consists of 21 residues. Written as DNA, the CDR3 is TGTGCCAGCAGTTTCCGACCCGCTGTGACTAGCGGGAGTGCAAGACGCTACGAGCAGTACTTC. Translation: CASSFRPAVTSGSARRYEQYF.

This clonotype turned up a few times. The chain carries TRBV6-1 and TRBJ2-3, with 7 bases that match TRBD2. The CDR3 runs 16 residues. Germline V gene sequence: CDR1 MNHNS, CDR2 SASEGT. Losses at the gene ends were 7 bases for V and 0 bases for J; bases not matched to a gene: 10. CDR3 amino acids: CASTLSGGPSTDTQYF. In DNA, the CDR3 is TGTGCCAGCACCTTATCGGGGGGACCTAGCACAGATACGCAGTATTTT.

This clonotype was detected ten times or more. Germline and junction disagree at one end, which may indicate a read error. This chain links TRBV7-6 with TRBJ2-7, with D perhaps TRBD1 or TRBD2 (5 bases each). This CDR3 spans 13 amino acids. Germline-derived CDR1 and CDR2 are SGHVS and FNYEAQ. CDR3 sequence reads: CASSLGGRDEQYF. DNA of the CDR3: TGTGCCAGCAGTTTAGGAGGCAGGGACGAGCAGTACTTC.

This clonotype was detected only a few times. The chain recombines TRBV5-1 with TRBJ2-1; 10 bases fit TRBD1. Germline CDR1 SGHRS, CDR2 YFSETQ. The CDR3 is 15 residues long. Trimming removed 4 bases from V and 8 bases from J; junction bases left unmatched: 9. Here the CDR3 DNA reads TGCGCCAGCAGCCCGTGGGGACAGGGGCGGGATGAGCAGTTCTTC. Protein sequence: CASSPWGQGRDEQFF.

In its sample, this clonotype was seen a few times. This may be a read error: a much more frequent sequence differs by one nucleotide. The J gene is TRBJ2-7, the V gene TRBV5-6; a possible D gene is TRBD1 (5 bases). TRBJ2-1 explains the end of the DNA better; the J call may be wrong. CDR3 length: 12 residues. Germline CDR1 SGHDT, CDR2 YYEEEE. CDR3 residues: CASSSYSGEQFF. The DNA of the CDR3 is TGTGCCAGCAGCTCTTATTCAGGGGAGCAGTTCTTC.

This clonotype was detected ten times or more. This rearrangement joins TRBV6-1 to TRBJ2-2; D remains unclear. CDR1 is MNHNS, CDR2 SASEGT, per germline. V gave up 4 bases and J gave up 9 bases, with 3 bases separating them. The CDR3 loop spans 10 amino acids. The CDR3, as DNA: TGTGCCAGCAGTGCCCGGGAGCTGTTTTTT. Translation gives CASSARELFF.

Details on this clonotype: A much larger clone differs from this one at a single base, so this may be a read error. The genes are TRBV7-2 and TRBJ1-6; no reliable D call. In germline, CDR1 is SGHTA, CDR2 FQGNSA. The CDR3 is 13 residues long. The V and J ends lost 1 base and 12 bases respectively, with 10 bases between them. CDR3 sequence reads: CASSLEAMLPLHF. CDR3 nucleotides: TGTGCCAGCAGCTTAGAGGCTATGTTACCCCTCCACTTT.

This clonotype was recorded a few times. The chain joins TRBV28 to TRBJ2-1; 8 positions match TRBD2. J was trimmed by 7 bases and V by 6 bases; bases with no gene match: 14. The length of the CDR3 is 16 residues. Germline CDR1 reads MDHEN; CDR2 reads SYDVKM. CDR3 DNA sequence: TGTGCCAGCAGCTCGAACGGGAGGGACCCGGGGAATGAGCAGTTCTTC. Its translation is CASSSNGRDPGNEQFF.

This clonotype appeared a few times. The chain links TRBV19 to TRBJ2-2; D is possibly TRBD1 (5 bases). Germline CDR1 and CDR2: LNHDA and SQIVND (reference sequence). Trimming took 3 bases from V and 1 from J, leaving 12 bases between them. This CDR3 is 16 amino acids long. Written as DNA, the CDR3 is TGTGCCAGTAGTATTCCCAGGGATTTGAACACCGGGGAGCTGTTTTTT. As protein: CASSIPRDLNTGELFF.

This clonotype was seen at least ten times. The gene calls are TRBV12-3 or TRBV12-4 and TRBJ2-1; D gene ambiguous. V shed 5 bases and J shed 10 bases, with 9 bases lying between them. The CDR3 consists of 11 residues. The DNA for the CDR3 is TGTGCCAGCAGTAAGACCTTCGAGCAGTTCTTC. Translating it yields CASSKTFEQFF.

The chain employs TRBV7-6 and TRBJ2-3, with 7 bases identical to TRBD2. The CDR3 covers 15 residues. CDR1 and CDR2 (germline): SGHVS, FNYEAQ. V shed 5 bases, J shed 3 bases, and the junction held 8 bases outside the gene matches. The CDR3 DNA reads TGTGCCAGCAGCCTCCGGACTAGTGTAACAGATACGCAGTATTTT. Translated, it gives CASSLRTSVTDTQYF.

The genes are TRBV30 and TRBJ2-7; 10 bases align to TRBD1. V lost 2 bases and J lost 2; bases outside the gene matches: 9. This CDR3 has 16 amino acids. CDR1 and CDR2 (germline): GTSNPN, SVGIG (reference sequence). This chain's CDR3 is CAWSPGRDRGTYEQYF. As DNA, the CDR3 is TGTGCCTGGAGTCCGGGCCGGGACAGGGGTACCTACGAGCAGTACTTC.

Many counts were recorded for this clonotype. The chain has TRBV30 and TRBJ2-1; 7 nucleotides align to TRBD1. The V gene's germline CDR1 is GTSNPN and CDR2 SVGIG (reference sequence). This CDR3 comprises 12 residues. V lost 2 bases, J lost 7 bases, and 2 bases stayed unmatched. CDR3 in DNA: TGTGCCTGGAGTCACAGGGGAAATGAGCAGTTCTTC. Amino acid sequence: CAWSHRGNEQFF.

This clonotype was observed a handful of times. The rearrangement joins TRBV20-1 to TRBJ1-1; 8 nucleotides line up with TRBD1. The CDR3 totals 14 residues. From germline, CDR1 is DFQATT and CDR2 SNEGSKA (reference sequence). Trimming at V came to 0 bases and at J to 8 bases, leaving 8 bases not matched to a gene. In DNA, the CDR3 is TGCAGTGCTAGAGATTACAGGGGGAATATAGAAGCTTTCTTT. It yields the protein CSARDYRGNIEAFF.

The chain employs TRBV13 and TRBJ2-7, with D maybe TRBD1 (6 bases). Trimming stripped 2 bases from V and 3 bases from J, with 14 bases between. Germline V gene lookup returns CDR1 PRHDT and CDR2 FYEKMQ (reference sequence). This CDR3 is built from 15 residues. This chain's CDR3 is CASSLTGNGHYEQYF. The CDR3 nucleotides read TGTGCCAGCAGCTTAACAGGGAACGGACACTACGAGCAGTACTTC. Together with reference TRBV13 and TRBJ2-7, the CDR3 gives the full variable domain: AAGVIQSPRHLIKEKRETATLKCYPIPRHDTVYWYQQGPGQDPQFLISFYEKMQSDKGSIPDRFSAQQFSDYHSELNMSSLELGDSALYFCASSLTGNGHYEQYFGPGTRLTVT.

This clonotype was observed at least ten times. The V gene is TRBV20-1, the J gene TRBJ2-3; D might be TRBD2 (5 bases). The V gene lost 5 bases and the J gene lost 6 bases, with 12 bases spanning the gap. The germline CDR1 and CDR2 sequences are DFQATT and SNEGSKA (reference sequence). The CDR3 is made up of 12 amino acids. The CDR3 DNA reads TGCAGTGCTCGCCTACTAGGGGATACGCAGTATTTT. Amino acid sequence: CSARLLGDTQYF.

This clonotype has ten or more counts. V gene TRBV6-2 or TRBV6-3 combines with J gene TRBJ2-2; D gene unclear. The CDR3 length is 12 residues. Germline-derived CDR1 and CDR2 are MNHEY and SVGEGT. V lost 5 bases and J 2 bases, leaving 3 bases between the germline ends. For the CDR3, the DNA is TGTGCCAGCAGTATAAACACCGGGGAGCTGTTTTTT. Translated: CASSINTGELFF.

This clonotype was seen at least ten times. The chain joins TRBV7-9 to TRBJ1-3, with TRBD1 identical over 8 bases. The V and J ends lost 5 bases and 4 bases, in that order; junction bases with no gene match: 7. Germline V gene sequence: CDR1 SEHNR, CDR2 FQNEAQ (reference sequence). The CDR3 length is 15 residues. CDR3 protein: CASSNDRGWGNTIYF. The CDR3 nucleotides read TGTGCCAGCAGCAACGACAGGGGCTGGGGAAACACCATATATTTT. The entire variable domain, with the rest obtained from reference TRBV7-9 and TRBJ1-3, is as follows: DTGVSQNPRHKITKRGQNVTFRCDPISEHNRLYWYRQTLGQGPEFLTYFQNEAQLEKSRLLSDRFSAERPKGSFSTLEIQRTEQGDSAMYLCASSNDRGWGNTIYFGEGSWLTVV.

At least ten counts were recorded for this clonotype. The chain links TRBV20-1 to TRBJ2-1, with unresolved D. The CDR3 has 12 residues. The germline gives CDR1 DFQATT, CDR2 SNEGSKA (reference sequence). V lost 6 bases to trimming and J lost 4 bases, with 10 bases between them. The CDR3 spells CSAPQAYNEQFF. DNA for the CDR3: TGCAGTGCCCCTCAGGCATACAATGAGCAGTTCTTC.

This clonotype was counted between two and nine times. For the CDR3, the DNA is TGTGCCAGCAGTGACCGGACTTTTGAAGCTTTCTTT. It translates to CASSDRTFEAFF. V and J are TRBV25-1 and TRBJ1-1; D gene unclear. Per the germline V gene, CDR1 is MGHDK and CDR2 is SYGVNS. Trimming removed 3 bases from V and 7 bases from J, with 9 bases in between. The length of the CDR3 is 12 residues. Looking up the rest from reference TRBV25-1 and TRBJ1-1 gives the full variable domain: EADIYQTPRYLVIGTGKKITLECSQTMGHDKMYWYQQDPGMELHLIHYSYGVNSTEKGDLSSESTVSRIRTEHFPLTLESARPSHTSQYLCASSDRTFEAFFGQGTRLTVV.

There are many counts of this clonotype. This chain links TRBV5-1 with TRBJ2-7; 8 bases agree with TRBD2. CDR1 and CDR2 (germline): SGHRS, YFSETQ. The CDR3 has 16 amino acids. Germline trimming cut 3 bases from V and 1 base from J; bases unmatched to any gene: 9. The CDR3 DNA reads as TGCGCCAGCAGCTCGGTAGCGGGGATGGCTTCCTACGAGCAGTACTTC. Encoded protein: CASSSVAGMASYEQYF.

This clonotype was picked up many times. The chain recombines TRBV6-2 or TRBV6-3 with TRBJ1-1; D not certain. CDR3 length: 14 amino acids. The V gene's germline CDR1 is MNHEY and CDR2 SVGEGT. Trimming removed 0 bases from V and 0 bases from J, with 5 bases in between. CDR3 DNA: TGTGCCAGCAGTTACTCGGGCTTGAACACTGAAGCTTTCTTT. Residues: CASSYSGLNTEAFF.

This clonotype was observed at least ten times. CDR3 DNA sequence: TGCGCCAGCAGCCAGGAATGGTCCGGGAGCGGTTCAGATACGCAGTATTTT. This encodes CASSQEWSGSGSDTQYF. The V call is TRBV4-1, the J call TRBJ2-3; D may be TRBD2 (6 bases). Germline V CDR1 and CDR2: MGHRA, YSYEKL. This CDR3 region has 17 residues. Trimming cost V 3 bases and J 4 bases, with 20 bases left between them.

In this sample, this clonotype turned up a few times. The V gene is TRBV5-5, the J gene TRBJ1-6; D remains unclear. The CDR3 runs to 15 residues. CDR1 is SGHKS and CDR2 is YYEKEE in the germline V gene (reference sequence). Trimming removed 0 bases at V and 4 bases at J, with 8 bases between. This CDR3 reads CASSLAWEYNSPLHF. CDR3 in DNA: TGTGCCAGCAGCTTGGCGTGGGAGTATAATTCACCCCTCCACTTT.

The table lists this clonotype with many counts. This rearrangement joins TRBV18 to TRBJ2-1; no reliable D call. Germline V gene sequence: CDR1 KGHSH, CDR2 LQKENI. V dropped 1 base and J dropped 0 bases, with 7 bases sitting between them. The CDR3 consists of 15 residues. The CDR3 region is CASSPQGGSYNEQFF. CDR3 sequence (DNA): TGTGCCAGCTCACCACAGGGCGGCTCCTACAATGAGCAGTTCTTC.

This chain connects TRBV14 to TRBJ2-2; maybe TRBD2 (6 bases). The CDR3 spans 14 residues. Germline values: CDR1 SGHDN, CDR2 FVKESK. V was clipped by 2 bases and J by 5 bases, with 9 bases between them. This CDR3 reads CASSQSGRTGELFF. The CDR3 nucleotides are TGTGCCAGCAGCCAATCAGGGAGGACCGGGGAGCTGTTTTTT.

This clonotype was observed at least ten times. V is TRBV11-2 and J is TRBJ2-1, with D tentatively TRBD1 or TRBD2 (5 bases each). Trimming took 5 bases from V and 2 from J, leaving 16 bases between them. The CDR3 consists of 16 residues. Germline CDR1 and CDR2: SGHAT and FQNNGV. The CDR3 loop reads CASSADGGGAYNEQFF. Written as DNA, the CDR3 is TGTGCCAGCAGCGCGGACGGTGGGGGAGCCTACAATGAGCAGTTCTTC.

The V gene is TRBV4-3, the J gene TRBJ2-1, with a weak D call TRBD2 (6 bases). Per the germline V gene, CDR1 is LGHNA and CDR2 is YSLEER. V was pared by 5 bases and J by 4 bases, with 9 bases between. The CDR3 runs 13 residues. Written as DNA, the CDR3 is TGCGCCAGCAGCTACCGGGAGTACAATGAGCAGTTCTTC. Amino acids: CASSYREYNEQFF.

This clonotype was counted ten times or more. The chain employs TRBV11-2 and TRBJ1-6; no clear D gene. From germline, CDR1 is SGHAT and CDR2 FQNNGV. CDR3 length equals 17 residues. V dropped 2 bases and J dropped 8 bases, with 19 bases sitting between them. The CDR3 here is CASSLNLRALDDSPLHF. The CDR3 bases are TGTGCCAGCAGCTTAAATCTAAGGGCCCTAGACGATTCACCCCTCCACTTT.

This clonotype was seen ten or more times. The V call is TRBV7-2, the J call TRBJ2-3; perhaps D is TRBD1 or TRBD2 (6 bases each). The length of the CDR3 is 16 residues. The V and J ends lost 2 bases and 1 base respectively, with 13 bases between them. Looked up from germline, CDR1 is SGHTA and CDR2 is FQGNSA. DNA for the CDR3: TGTGCCAGCAGCTTATCCGGGGGCAGAGGCACAGATACGCAGTATTTT. It encodes CASSLSGGRGTDTQYF.

This clonotype was observed many times. The J gene is TRBJ2-1, the V gene TRBV30; 11 bases map to TRBD2. The CDR3 is 13 amino acids. J lost 6 bases, V lost 8 bases, and 6 bases had no gene match. The germline V gene has CDR1 GTSNPN and CDR2 SVGIG (reference sequence). CDR3 protein: CAASGGLINEQFF. CDR3 nucleotides: TGTGCCGCTAGCGGGGGGCTCATCAATGAGCAGTTCTTC.